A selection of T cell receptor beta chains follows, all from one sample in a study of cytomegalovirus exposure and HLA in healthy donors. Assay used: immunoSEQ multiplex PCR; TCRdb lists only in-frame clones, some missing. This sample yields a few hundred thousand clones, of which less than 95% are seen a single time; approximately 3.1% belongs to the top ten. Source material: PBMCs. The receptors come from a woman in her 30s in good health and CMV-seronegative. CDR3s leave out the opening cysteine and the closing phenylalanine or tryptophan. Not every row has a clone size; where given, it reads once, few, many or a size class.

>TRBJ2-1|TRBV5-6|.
ASSGGQGGDEQF
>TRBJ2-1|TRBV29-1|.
SVEGGSSYNEQF
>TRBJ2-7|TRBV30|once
AWSFGTVKYEQY
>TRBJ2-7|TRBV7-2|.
ASSLTGNYEQY
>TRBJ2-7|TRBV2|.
ASSQTGTGFSEQY
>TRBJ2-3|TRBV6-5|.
ASSLLAEGTDTQY
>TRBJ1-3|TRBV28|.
ASSAQVYSGNTIY
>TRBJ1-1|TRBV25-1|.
ASSGQGAAEAF
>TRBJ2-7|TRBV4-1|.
ASSQDRMGQTYEQY
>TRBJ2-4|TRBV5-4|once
ASSFSSENIQY
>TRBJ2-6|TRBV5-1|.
ASSLGLSSGANVLT
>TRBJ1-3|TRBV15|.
ATSRELLTGNTIY
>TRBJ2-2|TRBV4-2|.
ASSQVGITNTGELF
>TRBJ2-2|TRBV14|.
ASSLLMDSRELF
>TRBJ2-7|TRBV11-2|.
ASSPRTGGSYEQY
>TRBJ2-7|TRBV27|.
ASSFGGVQY
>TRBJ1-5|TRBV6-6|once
ASKPNGGERAQH
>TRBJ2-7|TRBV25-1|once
ASSAGRGAYEQY
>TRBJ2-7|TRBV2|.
ASSETSPEQY
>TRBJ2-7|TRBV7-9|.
ATGAYEQY
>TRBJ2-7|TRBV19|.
ASSIADGTYEQY
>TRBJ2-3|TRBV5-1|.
ASSLVILAGGKDTQY
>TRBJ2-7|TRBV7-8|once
ASSLRLGSYYEQY
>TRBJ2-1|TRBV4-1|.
ASSQEGSGTGQF
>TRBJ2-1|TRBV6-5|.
ASSTTGTRQF
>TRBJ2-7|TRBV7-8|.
ASSFEEGAGRSSYEQY
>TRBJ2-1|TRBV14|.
ASSQDIHWGQASYNEQF
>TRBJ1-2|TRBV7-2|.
ASSPHNRDSNYGYT
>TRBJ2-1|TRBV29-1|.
SVGYNEQF
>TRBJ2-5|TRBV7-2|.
ASSSSLAAETQY
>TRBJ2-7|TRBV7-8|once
ASSFPAGTGDDAYEQY
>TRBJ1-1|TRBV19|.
ASGPGRFGDTEAF
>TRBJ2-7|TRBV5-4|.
ASSLAGASGYEQY
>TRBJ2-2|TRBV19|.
ASSAGELF
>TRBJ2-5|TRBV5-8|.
ASSLWETQY
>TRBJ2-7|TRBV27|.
ASSPRRVMDEQY
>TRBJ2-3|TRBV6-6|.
ASSYRQGPTDTQY
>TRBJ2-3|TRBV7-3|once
ASSQGARADTQY
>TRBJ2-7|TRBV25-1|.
ASSVTELGEQY
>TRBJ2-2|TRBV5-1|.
ASSSGLAGAPGTGELF
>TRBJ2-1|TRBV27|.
ASSLSVLVFNEQF
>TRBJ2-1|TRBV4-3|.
ASSQDRPESNEQF